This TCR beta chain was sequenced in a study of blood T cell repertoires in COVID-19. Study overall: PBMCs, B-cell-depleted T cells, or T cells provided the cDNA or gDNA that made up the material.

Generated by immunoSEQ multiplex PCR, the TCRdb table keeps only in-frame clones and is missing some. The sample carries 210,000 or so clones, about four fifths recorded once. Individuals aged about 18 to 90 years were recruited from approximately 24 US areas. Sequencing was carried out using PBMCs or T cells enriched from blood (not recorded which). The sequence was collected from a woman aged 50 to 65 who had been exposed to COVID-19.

As DNA, the CDR3 is TGTGCCAGCAGTCATGCGAGGGAACAAAACTATGGCTACACCTTC. Translating gives CASSHAREQNYGYTF. The chain is built from TRBV28 and TRBJ1-2; the D is unclear. Per germline, CDR1 MDHEN and CDR2 SYDVKM. Trimming removed 5 bases from V and 2 bases from J, with 15 bases in between. The CDR3 has 15 amino acids.